The sequence of this T cell receptor beta chain was determined in a study of CD8 T cells in ankylosing spondylitis. Study-wide points: Past studies reported some motif variants in reactive arthritis synovial fluid and blood. Apparently characteristic of ankylosing spondylitis blood was a TCR beta motif (fewer than 10 highly homologous variants).

This clonotype has ten or more counts. Its antigen remains unknown. Molecular-barcoded quantitative 5'-RACE produced these TCR beta libraries. MiXCR, run by TCRdb on the 5' RACE reads, gives a single entry per CDR3 protein. The sample includes around 130,000 distinct CDR3 sequences, over 6% of them seen just once. Germline lookup yields CDR1 SGHRS and CDR2 YFSETQ. The CDR3 runs to 19 residues. The trim removed 4 bases at V and 0 bases at J, leaving 8 bases unmatched. Sequencing was done on a sample of blood, either unsorted or a sorted T cell fraction (not recorded which). J is TRBJ2-6 and V is TRBV5-1, with 12 bases lining up with TRBD1. This receptor was taken from a male donor with ankylosing spondylitis or in good health (not recorded which). The CDR3 loop reads CASSPGQGAINSGANVLTF. Here the CDR3 DNA reads TGCGCCAGCAGCCCGGGACAGGGGGCAATCAACTCTGGGGCCAACGTCCTGACTTTC.